This TCR beta chain came from a study of T-cell memory formation after mild COVID-19. About the research overall: TCR clusters mostly belonged to single donors.

General observations from the study: Among contracting clones, CD4+ were mainly CM/EM and CD8+ enriched in EMRA.

TCRdb re-called the 5' RACE reads through MiXCR, storing one row per CDR3 protein. Of nearly 40,000 distinct CDR3 sequences in the sample, 5.5% to 7% are singletons; the top ten hold 0.81%. This clonotype was recorded at least ten times. What it binds is unknown. The TCR was taken from an adult who had mild COVID-19 (a few samples of this study predate the infection). Cell type and time point are not known. Sequencing was carried out using PBMCs or a T cell subset sorted from them (not recorded which).

The CDR3 loop reads CASSAPGQSSYEQYF. CDR3 DNA sequence: TGTGCCAGCAGTGCTCCGGGACAGTCGTCCTACGAGCAGTACTTC. The V call is TRBV27, the J call TRBJ2-7, with 7 nucleotides matching TRBD1. CDR1 is MNHEY, CDR2 SMNVEV, per germline (reference sequence). The CDR3 spans 15 residues. V was clipped by 5 bases and J by 1 base; unmatched bases: 8.